Listed below are T cell receptor beta chains from one sample, sequenced in a study of blood T cell repertoires in COVID-19. The method was immunoSEQ multiplex PCR; TCRdb's version includes in-frame clones alone and lacks a portion of them. Among tens of thousands of clones listed, 70% to 85% were seen once. The source material was peripheral blood. The receptors originated from a woman aged 50 to 60 with acute or convalescent COVID-19. CDR3s include the opening cysteine and the closing phenylalanine or tryptophan. The order of the fields is clone size, V gene, J gene, D gene, CDR3 DNA, CDR3 protein. A D gene is named only where the DNA matches it firmly. Not every row has a clone size; where given, it reads once, few, many or a size class.

size: -
V: TRBV7-3
J: TRBJ2-3
D: -
DNA: TGTGCCAGCAGCCCTAGAGCCCTTAGCACAGATACGCAGTATTTT
CDR3: CASSPRALSTDTQYF

size: -
V: TRBV5-8
J: TRBJ2-2
D: -
DNA: TGTGCCAGCAGCTTGGGCGGCCGAACTGGGGAGCTGTTTTTT
CDR3: CASSLGGRTGELFF

size: -
V: TRBV6-2/TRBV6-3
J: TRBJ2-5
D: -
DNA: TGTGCCAGCAGTTTGGGGGGGGCAAAAGAGACCCAGTACTTC
CDR3: CASSLGGAKETQYF

size: -
V: TRBV27
J: TRBJ2-7
D: -
DNA: TGTGCCAGCAGTGTTATCGAGAACTCCTACGAGCAGTACTTC
CDR3: CASSVIENSYEQYF

size: -
V: TRBV19
J: TRBJ1-2
D: -
DNA: TGTGCCAGTAACCTCTGGGTAGCAGGGGACGGCTACACCTTC
CDR3: CASNLWVAGDGYTF

size: -
V: TRBV7-2
J: TRBJ2-7
D: TRBD2
DNA: TGTGCCAGCAGCTTCTTAGCGGGGGGGCAGAACGAGCAGTACTTC
CDR3: CASSFLAGGQNEQYF

size: few
V: TRBV5-1
J: TRBJ2-1
D: -
DNA: TGCGCCAGCAGCCCTTCCTCGGTCGCCTTCAATGAGCAGTTCTTC
CDR3: CASSPSSVAFNEQFF

size: once
V: TRBV28
J: TRBJ2-3
D: TRBD2
DNA: TGTGCCAGCAGCTTAGCCCGGACTAGCGGGCGCTCCACAGATACGCAGTATTTT
CDR3: CASSLARTSGRSTDTQYF

size: -
V: TRBV6-5
J: TRBJ2-4
D: -
DNA: TGTGCCAGCAGCCCCGGGGGGCCCTCAAAAAACATTCAGTACTTC
CDR3: CASSPGGPSKNIQYF

size: -
V: TRBV5-1
J: TRBJ2-7
D: TRBD1
DNA: TGCGCCAGCAGCGTGACAGGGGTCCACGAGCAGTACTTC
CDR3: CASSVTGVHEQYF

size: few
V: TRBV19
J: TRBJ1-2
D: TRBD1
DNA: TGTGCCAGTAGTAAAGGACAGGGTGATGGCTACACCTTC
CDR3: CASSKGQGDGYTF

size: -
V: TRBV5-1
J: TRBJ2-5
D: TRBD2
DNA: TGCGCCAGCAGCTTGGGACCTCTAGCGGGGGGGCGAGAGACCCAGTACTTC
CDR3: CASSLGPLAGGRETQYF

size: -
V: TRBV7-2
J: TRBJ2-1
D: -
DNA: TGTGCCAGCAGGAGACTAGAGGACAATGAGCAGTTCTTC
CDR3: CASRRLEDNEQFF

size: once
V: TRBV5-6
J: TRBJ2-1
D: -
DNA: TGTGCCAGCAGCCCCTTGGCCTCCGCGGGGTATGAGCAGTTCTTC
CDR3: CASSPLASAGYEQFF

size: -
V: TRBV2
J: TRBJ1-1
D: TRBD1
DNA: TGTGCCAGCAGTGGGGGGACAGGCGCTACAAACACTGAAGCTTTCTTT
CDR3: CASSGGTGATNTEAFF

size: -
V: TRBV6-6
J: TRBJ1-1
D: TRBD1
DNA: TGTGCCAGCAGTTACTCGGGGACAGGGGATAAAGCTTTCTTT
CDR3: CASSYSGTGDKAFF

size: -
V: TRBV5-4
J: TRBJ2-1
D: TRBD2
DNA: TGTGCCAGCAGCTTTGCGGGGGGGCACAATGAGCAGTTCTTC
CDR3: CASSFAGGHNEQFF

size: -
V: TRBV28
J: TRBJ2-1
D: -
DNA: TGTGCCAGCACTGCACAGGTAGGGGGATCGAATGAGCAGTTCTTC
CDR3: CASTAQVGGSNEQFF

size: -
V: TRBV27
J: TRBJ1-6
D: -
DNA: TGTGCCAGCAGTCCGGGGACACTTAATAATTCACCCCTCCACTTT
CDR3: CASSPGTLNNSPLHF

size: -
V: TRBV19
J: TRBJ1-6
D: -
DNA: TGTGCCAGTACCCTGAACAGGGTGCGGAGGTGGAAGAATTCACCCCTCCACTTT
CDR3: CASTLNRVRRWKNSPLHF

size: -
V: TRBV6-6
J: TRBJ2-7
D: TRBD2
DNA: TGTGCCAGCAGCCCGCGGGAGCTGGGGAACTACGAGCAGTACTTC
CDR3: CASSPRELGNYEQYF

size: -
V: TRBV5-1
J: TRBJ2-2
D: TRBD1
DNA: TGCGCCAGCAGCTGGGACAGGGGCGCCACCGGGGAGCTGTTTTTT
CDR3: CASSWDRGATGELFF

size: -
V: TRBV5-1
J: TRBJ1-4
D: TRBD1
DNA: TGCGCCAGCAGCTCCCCCGGGACAGATGAAAAACTGTTTTTT
CDR3: CASSSPGTDEKLFF

size: -
V: TRBV12-3/TRBV12-4
J: TRBJ1-2
D: TRBD1
DNA: TGTGCCAGCAGTCCCCGGGACAGCTATGGCTACACCTTC
CDR3: CASSPRDSYGYTF

size: -
V: TRBV6-5
J: TRBJ1-5
D: -
DNA: TGTGCCAGCAGTTACGCCGGCAAACCCGGGGAGCCCCAGCATTTT
CDR3: CASSYAGKPGEPQHF

size: -
V: TRBV2
J: TRBJ1-1
D: -
DNA: TGTGCCAGCGGTTATGGGCAGAAGAACACTGAAGCTTTCTTT
CDR3: CASGYGQKNTEAFF

size: -
V: TRBV28
J: TRBJ1-5
D: -
DNA: TGTGCCAGCAGTTTAATTGCCCAGGCGAGTCAGCCCCAGCATTTT
CDR3: CASSLIAQASQPQHF